The clone carrying this T cell receptor (beta chain) was counted many times. Its antigen is unknown. This entry belongs to a study of T cells in Graves' hyperthyroidism and ophthalmopathy. Study findings and constraints: A model of 13 V-J features distinguished ophthalmopathy from stable hyperthyroidism.

Per the germline V gene, CDR1 is MDHEN and CDR2 is SYDVKM. This CDR3 spans 13 amino acids. Trimming removed 5 bases at V and 6 bases at J, with 10 bases between. TCR beta CDR3 region amplification was performed from RNA transcripts. The TCR CDR3 first-round RT-PCR relied on the HTBI primer set. MiXCR, applied by TCRdb to the multiplex PCR reads, yields one record per CDR3 protein. Of approximately 400,000 distinct CDR3 sequences listed, more than 12% are singletons. Any patient presenting with uncontrolled infection, other autoimmune disease, pregnancy or lactation was left out. Diagnosis rested on symptoms, serum thyroxine and TRAb, thyroid ultrasound, and orbital computed tomography.

Sequenced material: blood. The sequence was obtained from a young woman with Graves' ophthalmopathy. This chain links TRBV28 with TRBJ2-2, with a possible D match to TRBD2 (6 bases). Written as DNA, the CDR3 is TGTGCCAGCAGTAGCGGGTCGCCCGGGGAGCTGTTTTTT. It codes for CASSSGSPGELFF.